The rows below give T cell receptor beta chains drawn from one sample of a study of blood T cell repertoires in COVID-19. Repertoires were generated with immunoSEQ multiplex PCR, while TCRdb's copy carries only in-frame clones and drops some. This table has about 69,000 clones, roughly 87% appearing once. The sample taken for sequencing was peripheral blood. The source is a man at least 80 years old with acute or convalescent COVID-19. Both conserved end residues are part of each CDR3. Fields, in order: J gene, D gene, clone size, V gene, CDR3 DNA, CDR3 protein. A D gene is named only where the DNA matches it firmly. Clone size is given for some rows only: seen once, a few or many times, or a class if the clone is expanded.

J gene: TRBJ1-6
D gene: TRBD1
clone size: NA
V gene: TRBV30
CDR3 DNA: TGTGCCTGGAGTACTCAGGGGGCCACCAGGGGCTATAATTCACCCCTCCACTTT
CDR3 protein: CAWSTQGATRGYNSPLHF

J gene: TRBJ2-7
D gene: NA
clone size: NA
V gene: TRBV5-1
CDR3 DNA: TGCGCCAGCAGCTTGGAAGTCAGAAGCCTCGGCGGCGAGCAGTACTTC
CDR3 protein: CASSLEVRSLGGEQYF

J gene: TRBJ2-2
D gene: TRBD1
clone size: NA
V gene: TRBV29-1
CDR3 DNA: TGCAGCACCGCCGGGACAGGGGCGAACACCGGGGAGCTGTTTTTT
CDR3 protein: CSTAGTGANTGELFF

J gene: TRBJ2-1
D gene: TRBD1
clone size: NA
V gene: TRBV19
CDR3 DNA: TGTGCCAGTAGTATAGGGCACAACAGGGGCCCGCCGAGAGCCCACAATGAGCAGTTCTTC
CDR3 protein: CASSIGHNRGPPRAHNEQFF

J gene: TRBJ2-7
D gene: TRBD1
clone size: once
V gene: TRBV6-1
CDR3 DNA: TGTGCCAGCAGTGCTAGGGGACAGGGGGCATCTTCCTACGAGCAGTACTTC
CDR3 protein: CASSARGQGASSYEQYF

J gene: TRBJ2-2
D gene: TRBD2
clone size: NA
V gene: TRBV19
CDR3 DNA: TGTGCCAGTAGTCCAACTAGCGGGTCCACCGGGGAGCTGTTTTTT
CDR3 protein: CASSPTSGSTGELFF

J gene: TRBJ2-4
D gene: NA
clone size: NA
V gene: TRBV4-1
CDR3 DNA: TGCGCCAGCAGCCAAGATGGCGGGCAGCTAGCCAAAAACATTCAGTACTTC
CDR3 protein: CASSQDGGQLAKNIQYF

J gene: TRBJ1-5
D gene: TRBD1
clone size: NA
V gene: TRBV2
CDR3 DNA: TGTGCCAGCAGTGGGGACAGTATTAGCAATCAGCCCCAGCATTTT
CDR3 protein: CASSGDSISNQPQHF

J gene: TRBJ2-2
D gene: TRBD1
clone size: NA
V gene: TRBV28
CDR3 DNA: TGTGCCAGCAGTTCCTCAGGGGGACCCGGGGAGCTGTTTTTT
CDR3 protein: CASSSSGGPGELFF

J gene: TRBJ2-1
D gene: NA
clone size: NA
V gene: TRBV5-1
CDR3 DNA: TGCGCCAGCAGCTTGGGGAGGGGTGAGCAGTTCTTC
CDR3 protein: CASSLGRGEQFF

J gene: TRBJ2-1
D gene: NA
clone size: NA
V gene: TRBV4-1
CDR3 DNA: TGCGCCAGCAGCCAAAGCCCAGGGCCACCTCGGAATGAGCAGTTCTTC
CDR3 protein: CASSQSPGPPRNEQFF

J gene: TRBJ2-7
D gene: TRBD1
clone size: NA
V gene: TRBV19
CDR3 DNA: TGTGCCAGTAGTTCCCGGGACAGGGGGCCGTACGAGCAGTACTTC
CDR3 protein: CASSSRDRGPYEQYF

J gene: TRBJ2-5
D gene: TRBD2
clone size: NA
V gene: TRBV5-5
CDR3 DNA: TGTGCCAGCAGCTTGGAACTAGCGGGAGGTCGCGAGACCCAGTACTTC
CDR3 protein: CASSLELAGGRETQYF

J gene: TRBJ2-7
D gene: NA
clone size: few
V gene: TRBV7-2
CDR3 DNA: TGTGCCAGCAGCTTAGGGGGACTGGGTCCGTACGAGCAGTACTTC
CDR3 protein: CASSLGGLGPYEQYF

J gene: TRBJ1-1
D gene: NA
clone size: NA
V gene: TRBV30
CDR3 DNA: TGTGCCTGGAGTGATCTGGAGGGAGCTTTCTTT
CDR3 protein: CAWSDLEGAFF

J gene: TRBJ2-7
D gene: TRBD2
clone size: once
V gene: TRBV9
CDR3 DNA: TGTGCCAGCAGCCTACTAGCGGCCAACTACGAGCAGTACTTC
CDR3 protein: CASSLLAANYEQYF

J gene: TRBJ2-2
D gene: TRBD1
clone size: NA
V gene: TRBV10-3
CDR3 DNA: TGTGCCATCACGGGGGACAGGGGACCCATTAACACCGGGGAGCTGTTTTTT
CDR3 protein: CAITGDRGPINTGELFF

J gene: TRBJ2-5
D gene: NA
clone size: NA
V gene: TRBV11-3
CDR3 DNA: TGTGCCAGCAGCTTAGGGCAGCGAGGGTTCGGGGAGACCCAGTACTTC
CDR3 protein: CASSLGQRGFGETQYF

J gene: TRBJ1-1
D gene: NA
clone size: NA
V gene: TRBV29-1
CDR3 DNA: TGCAGCGTCCTGGACAGGAACACTGAAGCTTTCTTT
CDR3 protein: CSVLDRNTEAFF

J gene: TRBJ1-2
D gene: NA
clone size: once
V gene: TRBV5-1
CDR3 DNA: TGCGCCAGCAGCCCCCGGGGGGGGCGGGATGGCTACACCTTC
CDR3 protein: CASSPRGGRDGYTF

J gene: TRBJ2-7
D gene: TRBD1
clone size: NA
V gene: TRBV18
CDR3 DNA: TGTGCCAGCTCACAGACAGGGGTTTCCGAGCAGTACTTC
CDR3 protein: CASSQTGVSEQYF

J gene: TRBJ1-5
D gene: TRBD1
clone size: NA
V gene: TRBV6-4
CDR3 DNA: TGTGCCAGCCTAAACCGGGACAGGGGGAGCAATCAGCCCCAGCATTTT
CDR3 protein: CASLNRDRGSNQPQHF

J gene: TRBJ2-1
D gene: NA
clone size: NA
V gene: TRBV9
CDR3 DNA: NA
CDR3 protein: CASSPRAGTPTMSSSSAQFF

J gene: TRBJ2-7
D gene: NA
clone size: few
V gene: TRBV5-1
CDR3 DNA: TGCGCCAGCAGCTGGGCAGGAAGCGGGTACGAGCAGTACTTC
CDR3 protein: CASSWAGSGYEQYF

J gene: TRBJ1-2
D gene: TRBD1
clone size: NA
V gene: TRBV2
CDR3 DNA: TGTGCCAGCCTTACCGGGACAGGGGGTCTGTATAGCGGCTACACCTTC
CDR3 protein: CASLTGTGGLYSGYTF

J gene: TRBJ1-5
D gene: TRBD1
clone size: NA
V gene: TRBV2
CDR3 DNA: TGTGCCAGCAGTGACCGACCGCGGGGACAGATGGGTAATCAGCCCCAGCATTTT
CDR3 protein: CASSDRPRGQMGNQPQHF

J gene: TRBJ2-7
D gene: TRBD2
clone size: NA
V gene: TRBV10-2
CDR3 DNA: TGCGCCAGCAGGCCCCTCCGGGTAGGACTAGGGGAGCAGTACTTC
CDR3 protein: CASRPLRVGLGEQYF

J gene: TRBJ2-3
D gene: TRBD2
clone size: NA
V gene: TRBV25-1
CDR3 DNA: TGTGCCAGCAGTCGAATGTGGCTAGCGGGAGTCACAGATACGCAGTATTTT
CDR3 protein: CASSRMWLAGVTDTQYF

J gene: TRBJ1-1
D gene: TRBD1
clone size: NA
V gene: TRBV19
CDR3 DNA: TGTGCCAGTAGAAGGGACAGGCTGAACACTGAAGCTTTCTTT
CDR3 protein: CASRRDRLNTEAFF

J gene: TRBJ2-1
D gene: TRBD2
clone size: NA
V gene: TRBV13
CDR3 DNA: TGTGCCAGCAGCTTAGCCTCACTAGCGGGAGCCGACAATGAGCAGTTCTTC
CDR3 protein: CASSLASLAGADNEQFF

J gene: TRBJ1-2
D gene: NA
clone size: NA
V gene: TRBV27
CDR3 DNA: TGTGCCAGCACCCTTTTTTCCGGCCCATACAGCTATTTCTATGGCTACACCTTC
CDR3 protein: CASTLFSGPYSYFYGYTF

J gene: TRBJ2-5
D gene: TRBD2
clone size: NA
V gene: TRBV2
CDR3 DNA: TGTGCCAGCAGTTCTAGCGGGAGATCCCAAGAGACCCAGTACTTC
CDR3 protein: CASSSSGRSQETQYF

J gene: TRBJ1-1
D gene: TRBD1
clone size: few
V gene: TRBV14
CDR3 DNA: TGTGCCAGCAGCCCCGGACAGGGAACCATGAACACTGAAGCTTTCTTT
CDR3 protein: CASSPGQGTMNTEAFF

J gene: TRBJ1-2
D gene: NA
clone size: NA
V gene: TRBV19
CDR3 DNA: TGTGCCAGTAGTATGGGCAGCCAAAACTATGGCTACACCTTC
CDR3 protein: CASSMGSQNYGYTF

J gene: TRBJ1-1
D gene: NA
clone size: NA
V gene: TRBV19
CDR3 DNA: TGTGCCAGTAGTAGGGCGAGCATGAACACTGAAGCTTTCTTT
CDR3 protein: CASSRASMNTEAFF

J gene: TRBJ1-3
D gene: NA
clone size: NA
V gene: TRBV5-1
CDR3 DNA: TGCGCCAGCAGCTTATTAGGGACTGTTCCCTTCTCTGGAAACACCATATATTTT
CDR3 protein: CASSLLGTVPFSGNTIYF

J gene: TRBJ1-1
D gene: TRBD1
clone size: NA
V gene: TRBV5-5
CDR3 DNA: TGTGCCAGCAGCTCGATTAGACAGGGTACTGAAGCTTTCTTT
CDR3 protein: CASSSIRQGTEAFF

J gene: TRBJ2-2
D gene: TRBD2
clone size: medium-sized
V gene: TRBV24-1
CDR3 DNA: TGTGCCACCGCCGCGGGGGGGGCCCGGGGCACCGGGGAGCTGTTTTTT
CDR3 protein: CATAAGGARGTGELFF

J gene: TRBJ1-1
D gene: NA
clone size: NA
V gene: TRBV21-1
CDR3 DNA: TGTGCCATGACACAGGGACCGAACACTGAAGCTTTCTTT
CDR3 protein: CAMTQGPNTEAFF

J gene: TRBJ2-5
D gene: NA
clone size: NA
V gene: TRBV7-2
CDR3 DNA: TGTGCCAGCAGCTCCACAGGGAGCATTCAAGAGACCCAGTACTTC
CDR3 protein: CASSSTGSIQETQYF

J gene: TRBJ1-4
D gene: TRBD1
clone size: NA
V gene: TRBV19
CDR3 DNA: TGTGCCAGTAGCCCCCAGGGGGCAGCCCGTGGGGAAAAACTGTTTTTT
CDR3 protein: CASSPQGAARGEKLFF

J gene: TRBJ1-6
D gene: NA
clone size: NA
V gene: TRBV6-1
CDR3 DNA: TGTGCCATTTCGCAGGGAAATTCACCCCTCCACTTT
CDR3 protein: CAISQGNSPLHF

J gene: TRBJ1-1
D gene: NA
clone size: NA
V gene: TRBV27
CDR3 DNA: TGTGCCAGCAGTTTACAGGCTGCCTTTAACACTGAAGCTTTCTTT
CDR3 protein: CASSLQAAFNTEAFF

J gene: TRBJ2-3
D gene: NA
clone size: NA
V gene: TRBV7-2
CDR3 DNA: TGTGCCAGCAGCTTAGCCACAGTTCTCCCTAATACGCAGTATTTT
CDR3 protein: CASSLATVLPNTQYF

J gene: TRBJ2-3
D gene: NA
clone size: once
V gene: TRBV24-1
CDR3 DNA: TGTGCCACCAGTGCGGAGGCTCCCAGGGATACGCAGTATTTT
CDR3 protein: CATSAEAPRDTQYF

J gene: TRBJ1-5
D gene: TRBD1
clone size: NA
V gene: TRBV5-5
CDR3 DNA: TGTGCCAGCAGGTCCGGGACAGATGATCAGCCCCAGCATTTT
CDR3 protein: CASRSGTDDQPQHF

J gene: TRBJ2-3
D gene: NA
clone size: NA
V gene: TRBV19
CDR3 DNA: TGTGCCAGTAGTATATCCCAAACCCTGGGCTGGCAGTATTTT
CDR3 protein: CASSISQTLGWQYF

J gene: TRBJ2-5
D gene: NA
clone size: NA
V gene: TRBV10-1
CDR3 DNA: TGCGCCAGCAGTGAAGCGGAGACCCAGTACTTC
CDR3 protein: CASSEAETQYF

J gene: TRBJ2-2
D gene: TRBD1
clone size: NA
V gene: TRBV6-2/TRBV6-3
CDR3 DNA: TGTGCCAGCAGCACAGACAGGGGTTGGGCCGGGGAGCTGTTTTTT
CDR3 protein: CASSTDRGWAGELFF

J gene: TRBJ1-5
D gene: TRBD1
clone size: NA
V gene: TRBV10-3
CDR3 DNA: TGTGCCATCAGTTCCCGACAGGGACAGCCCCAGCATTTT
CDR3 protein: CAISSRQGQPQHF

J gene: TRBJ1-2
D gene: TRBD1
clone size: NA
V gene: TRBV9
CDR3 DNA: TGTGCCAGCAGCCCCGACAGGGGGCAGTACTATGGCTACACCTTC
CDR3 protein: CASSPDRGQYYGYTF

J gene: TRBJ2-3
D gene: TRBD1
clone size: NA
V gene: TRBV7-9
CDR3 DNA: TGTGCCAGCAGACCCGACAGGGTAAACGGGGCAGATACGCAGTATTTT
CDR3 protein: CASRPDRVNGADTQYF

J gene: TRBJ2-5
D gene: NA
clone size: NA
V gene: TRBV6-5
CDR3 DNA: TGTGCCAGCAGTTACAGACACCGTCAGTACTTC
CDR3 protein: CASSYRHRQYF

J gene: TRBJ1-2
D gene: TRBD1
clone size: once
V gene: TRBV18
CDR3 DNA: TGTGCCAGCTCACCACTGGGACAGGGTACCCTCCCTGGCGGCTACACCTTC
CDR3 protein: CASSPLGQGTLPGGYTF

J gene: TRBJ2-4
D gene: TRBD1
clone size: NA
V gene: TRBV18
CDR3 DNA: TGTGCCAGCTCATCAGGGGGCGAGAACATTCAGTACTTC
CDR3 protein: CASSSGGENIQYF

J gene: TRBJ1-2
D gene: NA
clone size: few
V gene: TRBV27
CDR3 DNA: TGTGCCAGCAGTTCCCACGGGACTAACTATGGCTACACCTTC
CDR3 protein: CASSSHGTNYGYTF

J gene: TRBJ2-3
D gene: TRBD2
clone size: once
V gene: TRBV18
CDR3 DNA: TGTGCCAGCTCCCCCCTCCGACTAGCGGGAGGTCCAGATACGCAGTATTTT
CDR3 protein: CASSPLRLAGGPDTQYF